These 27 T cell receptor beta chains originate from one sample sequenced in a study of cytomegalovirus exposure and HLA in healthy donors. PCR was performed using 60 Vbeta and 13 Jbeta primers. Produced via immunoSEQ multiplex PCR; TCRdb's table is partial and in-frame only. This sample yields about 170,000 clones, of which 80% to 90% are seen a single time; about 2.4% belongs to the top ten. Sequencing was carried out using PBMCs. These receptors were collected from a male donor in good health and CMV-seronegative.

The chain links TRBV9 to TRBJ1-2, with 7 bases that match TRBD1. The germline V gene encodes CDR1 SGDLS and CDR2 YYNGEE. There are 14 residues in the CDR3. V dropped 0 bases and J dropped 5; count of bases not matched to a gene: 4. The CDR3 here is CASSVGPGGYGYTF. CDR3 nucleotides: TGTGCCAGCAGCGTAGGGCCAGGGGGATATGGCTACACCTTC.

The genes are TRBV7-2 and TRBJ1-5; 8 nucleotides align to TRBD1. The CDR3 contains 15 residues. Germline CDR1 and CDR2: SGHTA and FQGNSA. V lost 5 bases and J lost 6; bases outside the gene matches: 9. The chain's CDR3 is CASSPRQGRGQPQHF. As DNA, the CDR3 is TGTGCCAGCAGCCCGAGACAGGGGCGGGGTCAGCCCCAGCATTTT.

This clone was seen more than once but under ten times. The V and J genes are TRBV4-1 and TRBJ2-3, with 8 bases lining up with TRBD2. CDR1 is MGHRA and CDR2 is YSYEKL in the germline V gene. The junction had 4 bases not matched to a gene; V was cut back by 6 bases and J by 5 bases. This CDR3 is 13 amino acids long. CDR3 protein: CASRGGGIDTQYF. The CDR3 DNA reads TGCGCCAGCAGGGGCGGGGGGATAGATACGCAGTATTTT.

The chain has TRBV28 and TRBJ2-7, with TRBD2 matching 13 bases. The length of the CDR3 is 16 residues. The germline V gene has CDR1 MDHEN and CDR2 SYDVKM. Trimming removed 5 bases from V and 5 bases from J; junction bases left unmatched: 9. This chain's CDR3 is CASSPPRLAGGDEQYF. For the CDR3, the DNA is TGTGCCAGCAGTCCTCCGAGACTAGCGGGAGGCGACGAGCAGTACTTC.

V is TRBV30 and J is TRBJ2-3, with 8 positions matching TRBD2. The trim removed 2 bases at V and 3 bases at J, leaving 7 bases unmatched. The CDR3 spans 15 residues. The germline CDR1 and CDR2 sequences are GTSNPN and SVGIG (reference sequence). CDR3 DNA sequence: TGTGCCTGGAGTCCAATAGCGGGACGGACAGATACGCAGTATTTT. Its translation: CAWSPIAGRTDTQYF.

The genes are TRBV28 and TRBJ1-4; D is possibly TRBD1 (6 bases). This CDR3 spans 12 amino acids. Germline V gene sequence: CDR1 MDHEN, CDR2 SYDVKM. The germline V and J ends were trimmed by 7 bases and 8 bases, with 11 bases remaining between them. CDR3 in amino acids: CASIGQREKLFF. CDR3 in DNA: TGTGCCAGCATTGGACAGCGCGAAAAACTGTTTTTT.

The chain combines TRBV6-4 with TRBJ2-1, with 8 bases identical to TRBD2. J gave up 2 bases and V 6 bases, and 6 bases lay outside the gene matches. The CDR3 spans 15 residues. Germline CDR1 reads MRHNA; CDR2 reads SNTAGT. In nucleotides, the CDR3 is TGTGCCAGCAGCAAAGGACTAGCCCCCTACAATGAGCAGTTCTTC. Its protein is CASSKGLAPYNEQFF.

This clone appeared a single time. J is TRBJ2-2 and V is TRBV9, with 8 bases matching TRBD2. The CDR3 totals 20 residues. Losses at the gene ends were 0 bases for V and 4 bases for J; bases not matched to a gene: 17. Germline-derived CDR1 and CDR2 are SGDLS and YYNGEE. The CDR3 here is CASSVVSGVTLTGGTGELFF. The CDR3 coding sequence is TGTGCCAGCAGCGTAGTTAGCGGGGTTACCTTAACGGGTGGCACCGGGGAGCTGTTTTTT.

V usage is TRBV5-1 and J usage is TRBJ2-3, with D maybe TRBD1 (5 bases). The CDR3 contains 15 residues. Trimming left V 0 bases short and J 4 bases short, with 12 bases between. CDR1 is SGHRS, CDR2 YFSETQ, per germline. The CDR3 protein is CASSLVQGESDTQYF. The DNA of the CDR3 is TGCGCCAGCAGCTTGGTCCAGGGCGAGTCAGATACGCAGTATTTT.

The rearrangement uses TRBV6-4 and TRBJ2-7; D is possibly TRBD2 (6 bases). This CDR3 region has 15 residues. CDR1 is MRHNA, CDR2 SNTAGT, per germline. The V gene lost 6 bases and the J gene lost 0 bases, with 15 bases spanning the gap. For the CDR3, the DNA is TGTGCCAGCAGCCCGGCGGGGCTCCTCTCCTACGAGCAGTACTTC. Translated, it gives CASSPAGLLSYEQYF.

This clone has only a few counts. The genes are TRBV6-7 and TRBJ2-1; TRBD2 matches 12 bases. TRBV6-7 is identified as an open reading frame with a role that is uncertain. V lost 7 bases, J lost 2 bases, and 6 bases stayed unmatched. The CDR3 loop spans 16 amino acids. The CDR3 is CASTKTSGRTYNEQFF. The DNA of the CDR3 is TGTGCCAGCACCAAAACTAGCGGGAGGACCTACAATGAGCAGTTCTTC.

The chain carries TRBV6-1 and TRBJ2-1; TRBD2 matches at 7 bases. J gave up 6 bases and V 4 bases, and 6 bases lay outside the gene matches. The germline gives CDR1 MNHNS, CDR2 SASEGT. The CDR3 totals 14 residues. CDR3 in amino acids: CASSGGLVGNEQFF. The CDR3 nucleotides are TGTGCCAGCAGTGGTGGACTAGTTGGCAATGAGCAGTTCTTC.

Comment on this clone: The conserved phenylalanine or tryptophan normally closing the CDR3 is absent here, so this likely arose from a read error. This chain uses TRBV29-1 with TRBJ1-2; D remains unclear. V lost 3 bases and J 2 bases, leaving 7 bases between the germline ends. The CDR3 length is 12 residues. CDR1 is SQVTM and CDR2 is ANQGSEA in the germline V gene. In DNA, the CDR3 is TGCAGCGTTGACGAGCAAAACTATGGCTACACCCTC. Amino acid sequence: CSVDEQNYGYTL.

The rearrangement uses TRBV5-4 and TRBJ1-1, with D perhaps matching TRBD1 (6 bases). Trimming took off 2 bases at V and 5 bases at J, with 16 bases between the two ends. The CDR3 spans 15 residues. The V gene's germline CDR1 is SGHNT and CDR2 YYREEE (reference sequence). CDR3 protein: CASSLDFFGQTEAFF. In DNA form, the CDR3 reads TGTGCCAGCAGCTTAGATTTTTTCGGACAGACTGAAGCTTTCTTT.

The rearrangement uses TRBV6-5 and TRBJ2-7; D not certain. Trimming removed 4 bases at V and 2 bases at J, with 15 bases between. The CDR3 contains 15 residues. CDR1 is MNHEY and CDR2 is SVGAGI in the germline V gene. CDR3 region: CASSSPRSDPYEQYF. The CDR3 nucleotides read TGTGCCAGCAGTTCCCCCCGCAGCGACCCCTACGAGCAGTACTTC.

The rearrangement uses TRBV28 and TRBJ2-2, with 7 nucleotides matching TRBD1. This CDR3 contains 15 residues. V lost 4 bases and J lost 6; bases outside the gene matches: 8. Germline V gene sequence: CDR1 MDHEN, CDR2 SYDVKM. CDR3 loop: CASSYTTGKAGELFF. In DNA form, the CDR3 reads TGTGCCAGCAGTTATACGACAGGGAAGGCCGGGGAGCTGTTTTTT.

Here the CDR3 DNA reads TGCGCCAGCAGCGCGGGTCCCGGGGGGCGCTTCAATGAGCAGTTCTTC. Residues: CASSAGPGGRFNEQFF. This rearrangement joins TRBV5-1 to TRBJ2-1; D perhaps matches TRBD2 (7 bases). V lost 4 bases and J 6 bases, leaving 20 bases between the germline ends. Germline loops: CDR1 SGHRS, CDR2 YFSETQ. CDR3 length equals 16 residues.

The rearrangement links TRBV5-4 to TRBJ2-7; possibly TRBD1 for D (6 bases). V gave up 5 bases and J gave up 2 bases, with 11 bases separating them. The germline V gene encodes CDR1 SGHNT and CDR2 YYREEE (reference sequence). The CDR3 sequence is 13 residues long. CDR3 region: CASRGAPTYEQYF. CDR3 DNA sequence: TGTGCCAGCAGGGGGGCACCTACCTACGAGCAGTACTTC.

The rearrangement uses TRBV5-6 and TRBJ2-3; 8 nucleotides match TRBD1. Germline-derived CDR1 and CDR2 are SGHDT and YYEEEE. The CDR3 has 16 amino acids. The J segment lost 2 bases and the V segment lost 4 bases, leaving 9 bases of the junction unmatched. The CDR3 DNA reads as TGTGCCAGCAGCGCCCAGACAGGGGCGAACACAGATACGCAGTATTTT. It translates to CASSAQTGANTDTQYF.

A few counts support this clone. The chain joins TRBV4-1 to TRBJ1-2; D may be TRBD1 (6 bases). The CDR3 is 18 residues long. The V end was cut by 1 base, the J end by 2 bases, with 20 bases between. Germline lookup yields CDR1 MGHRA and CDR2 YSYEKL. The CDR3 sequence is CASSQGPIGTTENYGYTF. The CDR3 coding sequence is TGCGCCAGCAGCCAAGGCCCAATCGGGACAACAGAGAACTATGGCTACACCTTC.

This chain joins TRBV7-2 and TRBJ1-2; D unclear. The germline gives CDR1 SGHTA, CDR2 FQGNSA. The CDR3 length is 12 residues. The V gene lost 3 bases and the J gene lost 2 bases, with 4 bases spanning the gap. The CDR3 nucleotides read TGTGCCAGCAGCTTTCAGAACTATGGCTACACCTTC. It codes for CASSFQNYGYTF.

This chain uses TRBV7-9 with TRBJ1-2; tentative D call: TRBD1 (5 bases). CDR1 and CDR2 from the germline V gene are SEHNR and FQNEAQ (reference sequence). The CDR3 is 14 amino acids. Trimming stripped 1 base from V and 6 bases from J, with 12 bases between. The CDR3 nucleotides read TGTGCCAGCAGCTTAGTTGGGGCAGGTCATGGCTACACCTTC. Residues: CASSLVGAGHGYTF.

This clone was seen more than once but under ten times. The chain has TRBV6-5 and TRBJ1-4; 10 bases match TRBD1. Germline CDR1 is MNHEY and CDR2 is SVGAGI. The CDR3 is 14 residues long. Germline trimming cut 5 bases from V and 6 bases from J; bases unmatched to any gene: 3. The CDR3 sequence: CASSRGQGHEKLFF. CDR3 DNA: TGTGCCAGCAGTAGGGGACAGGGGCATGAAAAACTGTTTTTT.

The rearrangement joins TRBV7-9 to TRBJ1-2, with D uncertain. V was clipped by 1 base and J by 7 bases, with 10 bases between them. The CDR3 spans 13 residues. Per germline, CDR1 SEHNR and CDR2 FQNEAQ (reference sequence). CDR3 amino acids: CASSLGSSGGYTF. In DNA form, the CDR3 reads TGTGCCAGCAGCTTAGGTTCGTCCGGTGGCTACACCTTC.

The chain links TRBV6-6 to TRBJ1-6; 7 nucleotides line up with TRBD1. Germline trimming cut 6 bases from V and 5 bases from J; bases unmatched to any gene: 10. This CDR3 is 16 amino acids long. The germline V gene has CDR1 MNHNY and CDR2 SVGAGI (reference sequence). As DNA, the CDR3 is TGTGCCAGCAGATACCTAGGGGGCCTGGATAATTCACCCCTCCACTTT. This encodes CASRYLGGLDNSPLHF.

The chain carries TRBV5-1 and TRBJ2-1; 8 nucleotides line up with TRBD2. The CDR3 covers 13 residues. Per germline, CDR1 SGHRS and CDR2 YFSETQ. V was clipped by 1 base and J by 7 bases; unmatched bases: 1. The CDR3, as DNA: TGCGCCAGCAGCTTGCCTAGCGGGAATGAGCAGTTCTTC. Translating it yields CASSLPSGNEQFF.

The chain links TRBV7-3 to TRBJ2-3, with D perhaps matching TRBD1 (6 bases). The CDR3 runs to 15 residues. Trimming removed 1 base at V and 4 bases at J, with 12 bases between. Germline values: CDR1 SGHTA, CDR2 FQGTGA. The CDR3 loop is CASSLIAGEPDTQYF. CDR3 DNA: TGTGCCAGCAGCTTAATAGCAGGGGAGCCAGATACGCAGTATTTT. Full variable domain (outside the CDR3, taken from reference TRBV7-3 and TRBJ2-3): GAGVSQTPSNKVTEKGKYVELRCDPISGHTALYWYRQSLGQGPEFLIYFQGTGAADDSGLPNDRFFAVRPEGSVSTLKIQRTERGDSAVYLCASSLIAGEPDTQYFGPGTRLTVL.